The 30 T cell receptor beta chains below all came from one sample that was sequenced in a study of control samples from healthy donors and cancer patients. Measured with immunoSEQ multiplex PCR; TCRdb has only the in-frame clones, and not every one. The sample has approximately 190,000 clones, over 80% seen once; the top ten hold 1.8%. Specimen: blood. The receptors originated from a man in his thirties or forties in good health.

This sequence joins TRBV27 and TRBJ2-1; 8 bases match TRBD2. Germline trimming cut 2 bases from V and 6 bases from J; bases unmatched to any gene: 9. The CDR3 length is 16 residues. The V gene's germline CDR1 is MNHEY and CDR2 SMNVEV (reference sequence). CDR3 sequence: CASSLTGGPPGNEQFF. CDR3 DNA: TGTGCCAGCAGTTTAACGGGGGGGCCCCCTGGCAATGAGCAGTTCTTC.

The chain recombines TRBV24-1 with TRBJ1-2; D call uncertain. CDR1 and CDR2 from the germline V gene are KGHDR and SFDVKD. The CDR3 totals 14 residues. V dropped 6 bases and J dropped 5 bases, with 15 bases sitting between them. CDR3 sequence (DNA): TGTGCCACCAGTCCTCGAGGCGGGAATTATGGCTACACCTTC. This encodes CATSPRGGNYGYTF.

V usage is TRBV6-6 and J usage is TRBJ2-7; 7 nucleotides match TRBD1. Trimming took 4 bases from V and 3 from J; bases not matched to a gene: 6. The CDR3 has 14 amino acids. CDR1 MNHNY and CDR2 SVGAGI come from the germline V gene (reference sequence). The CDR3 region has the DNA TGTGCCAGCAGTTGGACAGGACCTTACTACGAGCAGTACTTC. Encoded protein: CASSWTGPYYEQYF.

A few counts support this clone. The chain recombines TRBV7-8 with TRBJ2-2, with 8 bases aligning to TRBD2. V dropped 2 bases and J dropped 0; count of bases not matched to a gene: 8. This CDR3 comprises 18 residues. Per germline, CDR1 SGHVS and CDR2 FQNEAQ. CDR3 amino acids: CASSLRGLDLSNTGELFF. In DNA form, the CDR3 reads TGTGCCAGCAGCTTAAGGGGACTAGACCTGTCGAACACCGGGGAGCTGTTTTTT.

V and J are TRBV7-6 and TRBJ2-3; D possibly matches TRBD1 or TRBD2 (5 bases each). Per germline, CDR1 SGHVS and CDR2 FNYEAQ. With 5 bases removed from V and 1 base from J, the gap between germline ends came to 10 bases. The length of the CDR3 is 14 residues. The CDR3 nucleotides read TGTGCCAGCAGCCCACGGGGACGCACAGATACGCAGTATTTT. Residues: CASSPRGRTDTQYF.

The chain links TRBV14 to TRBJ2-1; TRBD2 agrees at 9 bases. In germline, CDR1 is SGHDN, CDR2 FVKESK. The CDR3 is 16 residues long. Unmatched junction bases numbered 11, after V lost 2 bases and J lost 9 bases. CDR3 sequence: CASSQLGGGGYGEQFF. Here the CDR3 DNA reads TGTGCCAGCAGCCAACTCGGCGGGGGGGGATACGGTGAGCAGTTCTTC.

V usage is TRBV5-1 and J usage is TRBJ2-1, with D possibly TRBD1 on 5 matching bases. The CDR3 has 14 residues. Trimming pared 1 base from V and 5 bases from J, leaving 10 bases between. Germline CDR1 reads SGHRS; CDR2 reads YFSETQ. The CDR3 nucleotides read TGCGCCAGCAGCTTGAACGCAGGGAACAATGAGCAGTTCTTC. It encodes CASSLNAGNNEQFF.

The rearrangement joins TRBV2 to TRBJ1-1; D call uncertain. Looked up from germline, CDR1 is SNHLY and CDR2 is FYNNEI. The V and J ends lost 5 bases and 3 bases respectively, with 7 bases between them. The CDR3 length is 12 residues. CDR3 DNA sequence: TGTGCCAGCAGTAGGGAGTACACTGAAGCTTTCTTT. Protein product: CASSREYTEAFF.

CDR3 protein: CASSYSLRPVRGELFF. For the CDR3, the DNA is TGTGCCAGCAGTTACTCCCTTCGACCCGTGCGCGGGGAGCTGTTTTTT. The chain employs TRBV6-6 and TRBJ2-2; D gene ambiguous. Trimming shortened V by 0 bases and J by 7 bases, and 15 bases separated the two germline ends. Germline-derived CDR1 and CDR2 are MNHNY and SVGAGI (reference sequence). CDR3 length: 16 amino acids.

This clone was observed a single time. This sequence joins TRBV29-1 and TRBJ1-2; 10 bases align to TRBD1. Trimming at V came to 3 bases and at J to 7 bases, leaving 11 bases not matched to a gene. The length of the CDR3 is 15 residues. Looked up from germline, CDR1 is SQVTM and CDR2 is ANQGSEA. As DNA, the CDR3 is TGCAGCGTTGAGGGACGCCGGGACAGGGGATTTGGCTACACCTTC. Translation gives CSVEGRRDRGFGYTF.

The chain links TRBV30 to TRBJ1-4; possible D gene TRBD1, 5 bases. In germline, CDR1 is GTSNPN, CDR2 SVGIG (reference sequence). The CDR3 runs to 15 residues. V dropped 0 bases and J dropped 5 bases, with 13 bases sitting between them. The CDR3 loop reads CAWSVDGQPNEKLFF. DNA for the CDR3: TGTGCCTGGAGTGTGGACGGACAACCAAATGAAAAACTGTTTTTT.

The chain joins TRBV5-4 to TRBJ1-1; 9 bases line up with TRBD1. The ends lost 0 bases at V and 8 bases at J; junction bases unmatched: 8. There are 15 residues in the CDR3. Germline V lookup: CDR1 SGHNT, CDR2 YYREEE (reference sequence). The CDR3: CASSLVTGGPTEAFF. As DNA, the CDR3 is TGTGCCAGCAGCTTGGTTACAGGGGGCCCTACCGAAGCTTTCTTT.

The chain has TRBV12-3 or TRBV12-4 and TRBJ1-4; D is undetermined. The CDR3 has 12 residues. V was pared by 5 bases and J by 4 bases, with 5 bases between. For the CDR3, the DNA is TGTGCCAGCAGTCCTTTTAATGAAAAACTGTTTTTT. This gives the protein CASSPFNEKLFF.

The DNA of the CDR3 is TGTGCCTGGAGTCTTCCCCAGGGTAGGGATGAAAAACTGTTTTTT. This translates into CAWSLPQGRDEKLFF. This chain links TRBV30 with TRBJ1-4; the D gene is possibly TRBD1 (5 bases). The CDR3 sequence is 15 residues long. With 2 bases removed from V and 6 bases from J, the gap between germline ends came to 16 bases. The germline V gene encodes CDR1 GTSNPN and CDR2 SVGIG (reference sequence).

V and J are TRBV3-1 (or the pseudogene TRBV3-2) and TRBJ1-2; the D is unclear. From germline, CDR1 is LGHDT and CDR2 YNNKEL (reference sequence). The germline V and J ends were trimmed by 1 base and 7 bases, with 10 bases remaining between them. This CDR3 spans 13 amino acids. DNA for the CDR3: TGTGCCAGCAGCCAAGCGCGCCGGTCTGGCTACACCTTC. Encoded protein: CASSQARRSGYTF.

This clone has only one observation. The chain combines TRBV2 with TRBJ1-5; D unclear. V was clipped by 2 bases and J by 6 bases, with 14 bases between them. Germline V gives CDR1 SNHLY, CDR2 FYNNEI. There are 15 residues in the CDR3. The CDR3 region has the DNA TGTGCCAGCAGTGAACATGCTCCACGGGGTCAGCCCCAGCATTTT. This gives the protein CASSEHAPRGQPQHF. The full variable domain, its missing parts supplied by reference TRBV2 and TRBJ1-5, is EPEVTQTPSHQVTQMGQEVILRCVPISNHLYFYWYRQILGQKVEFLVSFYNNEISEKSEIFDDQFSVERPDGSNFTLKIRSTKLEDSAMYFCASSEHAPRGQPQHFGDGTRLSIL.

The gene calls are TRBV7-9 and TRBJ2-2; a weak D match, TRBD1 (5 bases). The germline V gene has CDR1 SEHNR and CDR2 FQNEAQ (reference sequence). The germline V and J ends were trimmed by 6 bases and 1 base, with 12 bases remaining between them. The CDR3 spans 15 residues. The CDR3 loop is CASRKQDVNTGELFF. CDR3 nucleotide sequence: TGTGCCAGCAGAAAACAGGATGTGAACACCGGGGAGCTGTTTTTT.

The genes are TRBV15 and TRBJ1-2; perhaps TRBD1 as D (5 bases). The CDR3 is 15 amino acids. The V end was cut by 0 bases, the J end by 6 bases, with 14 bases between. Germline CDR1 and CDR2: LNHNV and YYDKDF (reference sequence). CDR3 sequence: CATSRDHGGNDGYTF. The DNA of the CDR3 is TGTGCCACCAGCAGAGATCACGGGGGGAATGATGGCTACACCTTC.

The J gene is TRBJ1-6, the V gene TRBV11-2, with D hard to call. V was cut by 5 bases and J by 10 bases, with 18 bases left in between. The CDR3 consists of 15 residues. Germline V gene data show CDR1 as SGHAT and CDR2 as FQNNGV. CDR3 in amino acids: CASSLKGFALSPLHF. CDR3 DNA sequence: TGTGCCAGCAGCCTCAAGGGTTTTGCTCTGTCACCCCTCCACTTT.

V gene TRBV6-1 combines with J gene TRBJ2-3, with 12 nucleotides matching TRBD2. J was trimmed by 4 bases and V by 0 bases; bases with no gene match: 8. CDR3 length: 18 residues. In germline, CDR1 is MNHNS, CDR2 SASEGT. CDR3 amino acids: CASSEAITSGGSPDTQYF. CDR3 nucleotides: TGTGCCAGCAGTGAAGCTATCACTAGCGGGGGGAGCCCAGATACGCAGTATTTT.

This rearrangement joins TRBV7-9 to TRBJ1-6, with a possible D match to TRBD1 (5 bases). V was clipped by 4 bases and J by 7 bases, with 14 bases between them. This CDR3 is 15 amino acids long. Germline CDR1 and CDR2: SEHNR and FQNEAQ (reference sequence). CDR3 loop: CASSSGSGDNSPLHF. The CDR3 bases are TGTGCCAGCAGCTCCGGTTCGGGGGACAATTCACCCCTCCACTTT.

This clone showed up just a few times. The J gene is TRBJ1-5, the V gene TRBV7-2, with no clear D. Germline assignment: CDR1 SGHTA and CDR2 FQGNSA. V lost 1 base and J lost 4, with 5 bases in between. This CDR3 has 13 residues. The CDR3 loop reads CASSLESNQPQHF. The CDR3 DNA reads as TGTGCCAGCAGCTTAGAAAGTAATCAGCCCCAGCATTTT.

This chain links TRBV4-1 with TRBJ1-5; a possible D gene is TRBD1 (5 bases). The germline gives CDR1 MGHRA, CDR2 YSYEKL. Trimming shortened V by 0 bases and J by 5 bases, and 14 bases separated the two germline ends. This CDR3 comprises 16 residues. CDR3 DNA sequence: TGCGCCAGCAGCCAAGAGGGCGGGGCCGGCCATCAGCCCCAGCATTTT. Translation: CASSQEGGAGHQPQHF.

This rearrangement joins TRBV19 to TRBJ1-6, with D unclear. The CDR3 contains 14 residues. Per the germline V gene, CDR1 is LNHDA and CDR2 is SQIVND (reference sequence). V was trimmed by 2 bases and J by 10 bases, leaving 12 bases between them. DNA for the CDR3: TGTGCCAGTAGTATAAGACACAAGGTGTCACCCCTCCACTTT. This gives the protein CASSIRHKVSPLHF.

This clone was observed a single time. The genes are TRBV18 and TRBJ1-2; D gene unclear. The germline V and J ends were trimmed by 3 bases and 8 bases, with 16 bases remaining between them. Per the germline V gene, CDR1 is KGHSH and CDR2 is LQKENI. The CDR3 totals 14 residues. CDR3 sequence reads: CASSPITSTSGYTF. The DNA for the CDR3 is TGTGCCAGCTCACCGATCACATCGACTAGCGGCTACACCTTC.

The rearrangement joins TRBV25-1 to TRBJ1-2, with D hard to call. Germline-derived CDR1 and CDR2 are MGHDK and SYGVNS. The CDR3 loop spans 13 amino acids. V was shortened by 4 bases and J by 0 bases, with 6 bases between the two germline ends. CDR3 in amino acids: CASSAAANYGYTF. The CDR3 DNA reads TGTGCCAGCAGTGCGGCAGCTAACTATGGCTACACCTTC.

The chain couples TRBV7-9 to TRBJ1-1; D call uncertain. Per the germline V gene, CDR1 is SEHNR and CDR2 is FQNEAQ (reference sequence). V lost 6 bases to trimming and J lost 4 bases, with 18 bases between them. CDR3 length: 15 amino acids. CDR3 coding DNA: TGTGCCAGCAGGCCATTTACCGGGTCCGCCACTGAAGCTTTCTTT. Translation gives CASRPFTGSATEAFF. The variable domain in full, completed from reference TRBV7-9 and TRBJ1-1, reads DTGVSQNPRHKITKRGQNVTFRCDPISEHNRLYWYRQTLGQGPEFLTYFQNEAQLEKSRLLSDRFSAERPKGSFSTLEIQRTEQGDSAMYLCASRPFTGSATEAFFGQGTRLTVV.

The rearrangement uses TRBV11-2 and TRBJ2-3, with D unresolved. Germline V gene data show CDR1 as SGHAT and CDR2 as FQNNGV. CDR3 size: 14 residues. V was clipped by 5 bases and J by 0 bases, with 9 bases between them. CDR3 loop: CASSPTLSTDTQYF. Here the CDR3 DNA reads TGTGCCAGCAGCCCCACACTCAGCACAGATACGCAGTATTTT.

This rearrangement joins TRBV7-2 to TRBJ1-5; tentative D call: TRBD1 (5 bases). The CDR3 contains 15 residues. The germline V gene encodes CDR1 SGHTA and CDR2 FQGNSA. V lost 6 bases, J lost 4 bases, and 16 bases lay in between. CDR3 protein: CASSRIDSGNQPQHF. CDR3 DNA: TGTGCCAGCAGTCGAATAGACAGCGGGAATCAGCCCCAGCATTTT.

The V gene is TRBV6-2 or TRBV6-3, the J gene TRBJ1-2; D not certain. The CDR3 extends over 12 amino acids. CDR1 is MNHEY and CDR2 is SVGEGT in the germline V gene. V was pared by 5 bases and J by 4 bases, with 8 bases between. The CDR3, as DNA: TGTGCCAGCAGTGAGGACCTCTATGGCTACACCTTC. This gives the protein CASSEDLYGYTF.